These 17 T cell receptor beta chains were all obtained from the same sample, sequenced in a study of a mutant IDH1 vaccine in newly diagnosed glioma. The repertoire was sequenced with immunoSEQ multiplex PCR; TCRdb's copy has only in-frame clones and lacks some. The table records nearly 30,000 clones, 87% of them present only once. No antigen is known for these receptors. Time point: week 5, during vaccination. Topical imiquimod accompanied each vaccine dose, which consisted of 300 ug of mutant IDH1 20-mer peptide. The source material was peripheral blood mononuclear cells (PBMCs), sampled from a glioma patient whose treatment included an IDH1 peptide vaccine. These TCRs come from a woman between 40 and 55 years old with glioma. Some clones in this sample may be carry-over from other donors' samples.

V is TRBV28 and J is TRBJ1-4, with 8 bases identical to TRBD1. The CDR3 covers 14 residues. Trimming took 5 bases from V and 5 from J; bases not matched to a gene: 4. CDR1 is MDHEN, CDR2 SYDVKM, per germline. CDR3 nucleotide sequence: TGTGCCAGCAGTACCCGACAGGGGAATGAAAAACTGTTTTTT. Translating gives CASSTRQGNEKLFF.

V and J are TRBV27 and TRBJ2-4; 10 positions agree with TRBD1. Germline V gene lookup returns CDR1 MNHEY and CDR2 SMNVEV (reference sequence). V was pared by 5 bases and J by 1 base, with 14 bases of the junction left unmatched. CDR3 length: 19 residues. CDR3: CASSPTLTGGDWAKNIQYF. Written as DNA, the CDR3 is TGTGCCAGCAGTCCCACCCTGACAGGGGGCGATTGGGCCAAAAACATTCAGTACTTC.

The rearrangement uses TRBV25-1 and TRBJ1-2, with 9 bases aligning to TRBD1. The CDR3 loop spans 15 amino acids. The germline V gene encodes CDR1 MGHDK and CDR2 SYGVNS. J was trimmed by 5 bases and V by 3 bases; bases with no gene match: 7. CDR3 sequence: CASSEIQGAQYGYTF. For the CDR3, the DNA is TGTGCCAGCAGTGAGATACAGGGGGCGCAGTATGGCTACACCTTC.

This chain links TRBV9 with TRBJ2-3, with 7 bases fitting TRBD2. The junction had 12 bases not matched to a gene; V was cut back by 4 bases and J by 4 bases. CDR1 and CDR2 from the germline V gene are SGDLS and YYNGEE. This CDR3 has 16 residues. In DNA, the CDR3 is TGTGCCAGCAGCCCCCACCGGGGGGTAGCAGCAGATACGCAGTATTTT. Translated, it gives CASSPHRGVAADTQYF.

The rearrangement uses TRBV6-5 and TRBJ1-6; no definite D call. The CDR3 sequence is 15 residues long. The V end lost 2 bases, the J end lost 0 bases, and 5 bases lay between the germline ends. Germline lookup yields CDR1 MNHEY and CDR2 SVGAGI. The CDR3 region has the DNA TGTGCCAGCAGTTACGAGAGCTCCTATAATTCACCCCTCCACTTT. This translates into CASSYESSYNSPLHF.

The CDR3 spells CASKRGDATNEKLFF. DNA for the CDR3: TGTGCCAGCAAGCGAGGAGATGCAACTAATGAAAAACTGTTTTTT. The V and J genes are TRBV27 and TRBJ1-4; D ambiguous. The CDR3 totals 15 residues. CDR1 and CDR2 (germline): MNHEY, SMNVEV (reference sequence). V lost 7 bases and J lost 0, with 12 bases in between.

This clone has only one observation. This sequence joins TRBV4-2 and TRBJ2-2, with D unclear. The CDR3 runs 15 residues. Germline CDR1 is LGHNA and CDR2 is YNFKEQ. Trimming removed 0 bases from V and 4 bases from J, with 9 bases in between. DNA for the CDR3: TGTGCCAGCAGCCAAGATCGGTCGAGCACCGGGGAGCTGTTTTTT. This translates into CASSQDRSSTGELFF.

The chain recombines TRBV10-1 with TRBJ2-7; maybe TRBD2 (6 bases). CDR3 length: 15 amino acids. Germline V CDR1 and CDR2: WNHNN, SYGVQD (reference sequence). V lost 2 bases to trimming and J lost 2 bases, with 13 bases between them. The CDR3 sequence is CASSEHCGIAYEQYF. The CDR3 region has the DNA TGCGCCAGCAGTGAGCACTGCGGGATCGCCTACGAGCAGTACTTC.

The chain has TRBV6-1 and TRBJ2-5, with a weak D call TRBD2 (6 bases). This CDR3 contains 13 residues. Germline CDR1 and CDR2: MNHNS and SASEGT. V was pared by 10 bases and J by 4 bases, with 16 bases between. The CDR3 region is CATGGGHAETQYF. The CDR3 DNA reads TGTGCCACCGGGGGAGGACACGCAGAGACCCAGTACTTC.

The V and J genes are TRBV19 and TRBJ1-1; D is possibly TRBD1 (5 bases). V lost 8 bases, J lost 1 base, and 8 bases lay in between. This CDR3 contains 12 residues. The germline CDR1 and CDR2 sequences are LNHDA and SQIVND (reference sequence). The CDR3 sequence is CASQGENTEAFF. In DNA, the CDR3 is TGTGCCAGTCAGGGCGAGAACACTGAAGCTTTCTTT. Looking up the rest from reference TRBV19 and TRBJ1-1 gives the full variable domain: DGGITQSPKYLFRKEGQNVTLSCEQNLNHDAMYWYRQDPGQGLRLIYYSQIVNDFQKGDIAEGYSVSREKKESFPLTVTSAQKNPTAFYLCASQGENTEAFFGQGTRLTVV.

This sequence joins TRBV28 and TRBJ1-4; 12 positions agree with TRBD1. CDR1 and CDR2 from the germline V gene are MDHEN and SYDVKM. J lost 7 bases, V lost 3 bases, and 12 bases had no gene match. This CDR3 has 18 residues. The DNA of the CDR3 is TGTGCCAGCAGTTTTCTGGGGACAGGGGGCGCGCGGGGTGAAAAACTGTTTTTT. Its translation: CASSFLGTGGARGEKLFF.

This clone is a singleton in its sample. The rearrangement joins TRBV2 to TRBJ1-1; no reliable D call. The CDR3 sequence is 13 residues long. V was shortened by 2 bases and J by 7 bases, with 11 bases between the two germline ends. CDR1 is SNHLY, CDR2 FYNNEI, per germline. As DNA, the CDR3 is TGTGCCAGCAGTGAAAGTAGGGAGAATGAAGCTTTCTTT. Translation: CASSESRENEAFF. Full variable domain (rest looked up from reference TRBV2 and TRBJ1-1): EPEVTQTPSHQVTQMGQEVILRCVPISNHLYFYWYRQILGQKVEFLVSFYNNEISEKSEIFDDQFSVERPDGSNFTLKIRSTKLEDSAMYFCASSESRENEAFFGQGTRLTVV.

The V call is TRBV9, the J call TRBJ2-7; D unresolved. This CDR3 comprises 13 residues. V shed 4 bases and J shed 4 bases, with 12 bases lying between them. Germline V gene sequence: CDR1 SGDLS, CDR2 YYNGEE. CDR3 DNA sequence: TGTGCCAGCAGCAGTGGCAGCACGTACGAGCAGTACTTC. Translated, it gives CASSSGSTYEQYF.

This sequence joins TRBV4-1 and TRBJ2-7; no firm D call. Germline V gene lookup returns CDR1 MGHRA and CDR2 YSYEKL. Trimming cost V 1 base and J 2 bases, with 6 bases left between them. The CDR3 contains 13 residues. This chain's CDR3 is CASSQGPTYEQYF. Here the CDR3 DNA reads TGCGCCAGCAGCCAAGGACCGACCTACGAGCAGTACTTC.

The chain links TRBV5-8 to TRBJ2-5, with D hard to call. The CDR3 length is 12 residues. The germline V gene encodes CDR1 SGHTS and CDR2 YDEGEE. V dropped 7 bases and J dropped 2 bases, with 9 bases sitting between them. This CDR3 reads CASFGLQETQYF. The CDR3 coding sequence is TGTGCCAGCTTCGGCCTTCAAGAGACCCAGTACTTC.

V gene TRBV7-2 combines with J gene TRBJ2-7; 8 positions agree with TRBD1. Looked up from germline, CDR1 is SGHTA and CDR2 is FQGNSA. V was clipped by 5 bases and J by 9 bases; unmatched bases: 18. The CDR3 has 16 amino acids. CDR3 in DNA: TGTGCCAGCAGCATCGACACAGGGGGTATGCGGGCGGGGCAGTACTTC. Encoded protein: CASSIDTGGMRAGQYF.

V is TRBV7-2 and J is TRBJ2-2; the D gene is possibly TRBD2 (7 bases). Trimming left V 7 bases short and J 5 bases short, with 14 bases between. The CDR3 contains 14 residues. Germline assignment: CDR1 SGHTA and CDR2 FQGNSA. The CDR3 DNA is TGTGCCAGCAAGGGGGGGATAGAGACCGGGGAGCTGTTTTTT. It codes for CASKGGIETGELFF.